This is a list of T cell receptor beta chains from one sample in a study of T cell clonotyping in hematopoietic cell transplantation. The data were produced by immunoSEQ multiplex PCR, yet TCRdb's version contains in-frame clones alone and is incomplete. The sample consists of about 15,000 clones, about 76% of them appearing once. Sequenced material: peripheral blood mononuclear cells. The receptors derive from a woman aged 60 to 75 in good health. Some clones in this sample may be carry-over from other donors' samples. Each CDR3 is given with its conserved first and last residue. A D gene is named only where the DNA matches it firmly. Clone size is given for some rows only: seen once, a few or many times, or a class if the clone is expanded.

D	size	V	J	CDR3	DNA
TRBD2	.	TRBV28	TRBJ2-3	CASSPGLAGGNGPDTQYF	TGTGCCAGCAGCCCGGGACTAGCGGGAGGGAACGGCCCAGATACGCAGTATTTT
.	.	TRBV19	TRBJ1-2	CASSIGGRNYGYTF	TGTGCCAGTAGTATCGGGGGGCGCAACTATGGCTACACCTTC
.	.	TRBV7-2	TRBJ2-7	CASSRRGQDYEQYF	TGTGCCAGCAGCCGGCGCGGGCAGGACTACGAGCAGTACTTC
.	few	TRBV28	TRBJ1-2	CASSIRSVRDGYTF	TGTGCCAGCAGTATCCGATCCGTCAGGGACGGCTACACCTTC
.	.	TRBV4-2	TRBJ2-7	CASSQSASSYEQYF	TGTGCCAGCAGCCAATCTGCTAGCTCCTACGAGCAGTACTTC
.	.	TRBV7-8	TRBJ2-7	CASSLALPGLYEQYF	TGTGCCAGCAGCTTAGCGCTTCCAGGGCTCTACGAGCAGTACTTC
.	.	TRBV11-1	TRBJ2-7	CASSLLTGAYEQYF	TGCGCCAGCAGCCTATTAACGGGAGCCTACGAGCAGTACTTC
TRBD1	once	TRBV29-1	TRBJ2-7	CSVEGQLNEQYF	TGCAGCGTAGAGGGACAGCTAAACGAGCAGTACTTC
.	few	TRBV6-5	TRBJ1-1	CASSYYPGRGTEAFF	TGTGCCAGCAGTTACTACCCAGGGCGGGGGACTGAAGCTTTCTTT
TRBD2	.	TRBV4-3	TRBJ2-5	CASSQEGGGGSQETQYF	TGCGCCAGCAGCCAAGAAGGTGGCGGGGGGTCCCAAGAGACCCAGTACTTC
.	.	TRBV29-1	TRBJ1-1	CSVIRGRNTEAFF	TGCAGCGTGATCCGGGGACGAAACACTGAAGCTTTCTTT
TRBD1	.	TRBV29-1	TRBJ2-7	CSVWGTGVTYEQYF	TGCAGCGTGTGGGGGACAGGCGTAACCTACGAGCAGTACTTC
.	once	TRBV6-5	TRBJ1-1	CASSYDDTEAFF	TGTGCCAGCAGTTATGATGACACTGAAGCTTTCTTT
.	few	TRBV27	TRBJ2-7	CASSPGAHEQYF	TGTGCCAGCAGCCCGGGGGCCCACGAGCAGTACTTC
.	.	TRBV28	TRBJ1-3	CASSLGSGNTIYF	TGTGCCAGCAGTTTGGGCTCTGGAAACACCATATATTTT
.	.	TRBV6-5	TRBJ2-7	CASSLYRDNYEQYF	TGTGCCAGCAGTTTATACCGGGACAACTACGAGCAGTACTTC
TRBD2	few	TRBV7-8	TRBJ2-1	CASLMGASGRTEQFF	TGTGCCAGCCTCATGGGGGCTAGCGGGAGGACTGAGCAGTTCTTC
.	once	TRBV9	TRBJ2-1	CASSVRGGSGGLEQFF	TGTGCCAGCAGCGTACGAGGAGGTAGCGGAGGTCTTGAGCAGTTCTTC
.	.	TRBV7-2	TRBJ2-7	CASSPGYEQYF	TGTGCCAGCAGCCCCGGCTACGAGCAGTACTTC
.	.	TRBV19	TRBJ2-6	CASSWGGSGANVLTF	TGTGCCAGTAGTTGGGGTGGCTCTGGGGCCAACGTCCTGACTTTC
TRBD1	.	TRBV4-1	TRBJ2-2	CASSQRGTGDTGELFF	TGCGCCAGCAGCCAAAGGGGTACAGGGGATACCGGGGAGCTGTTTTTT
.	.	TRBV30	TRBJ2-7	CAWSGQYEQYF	TGTGCCTGGAGTGGACAGTACGAGCAGTACTTC
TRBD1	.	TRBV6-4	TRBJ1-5	CASSHFRDRVRGSNQPQHF	TGTGCCAGCAGCCATTTCCGGGACAGGGTTAGGGGTAGCAATCAGCCCCAGCATTTT
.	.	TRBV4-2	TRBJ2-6	CASSQETELSGANVLTF	TGTGCCAGCAGCCAAGAGACAGAACTCTCTGGGGCCAACGTCCTGACTTTC
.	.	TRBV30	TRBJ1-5	CAWSGTGYQPQHF	TGTGCCTGGAGCGGTACAGGATATCAGCCCCAGCATTTT
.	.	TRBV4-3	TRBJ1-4	CASSQDLQGATNEKLFF	TGCGCCAGCAGCCAAGATCTTCAGGGCGCAACTAATGAAAAACTGTTTTTT
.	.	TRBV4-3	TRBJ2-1	CASSPRTTSSYNEQFF	TGCGCCAGCAGCCCTCGAACCACGAGCTCCTACAATGAGCAGTTCTTC
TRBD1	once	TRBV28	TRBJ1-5	CASSLSGQPPQHF	TGTGCCAGCAGTTTATCGGGACAGCCGCCCCAGCATTTT
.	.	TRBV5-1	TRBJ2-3	CASSFRFTDTQYF	TGCGCCAGCAGCTTTAGGTTCACAGATACGCAGTATTTT